This T cell receptor (beta chain) was identified in a study of sequential checkpoint blockade in melanoma (dated by TCRdb to between 2018 and 2021). With respect to the entire study: Patients were randomized 1:1 to first-line nivolumab followed by ipilimumab (arm A) or ipilimumab followed by nivolumab (arm B). Maintenance nivolumab was given following each of the two trial sequences. The paper's findings and limits, for the study overall: Validation of the response-prediction model combining TCR metrics and mutation burden is needed in larger, independent patient cohorts.

To note about this clone: Its specific antigen is unknown. Base qualities are missing; no much larger clone stands one base away.

The immunoSEQ Assay was used to immunosequence TCRbeta CDR3 regions from genomic DNA. Genomic DNA was amplified by bias-controlled multiplex PCR before high-throughput sequencing. Per the source publication's procedure: To quantify the absolute abundance of each unique TCRbeta CDR3 region, the sequences were collapsed and filtered. Clonality, defined as 1 minus Pielou's evenness, was calculated using only productive rearrangements. A previously published method was used to identify clones whose frequencies were significantly greater in on-treatment samples than in baseline samples. TCRdb obtained this table from immuneACCESS and retained in-frame rearrangements with V and J assigned. These tables miss some clones; where compared with another copy, unresolved V genes account for less than half of the shortfall, and the remainder is unexplained. That table gives V, J and clone size, and the DNA gave D and trimming. The sample records about 5,300 clones, almost 80% of which are singletons. The leading ten clones occupy approximately 57% of the sample.

According to the study, the label for this sample's treatment or condition signals: randomized to nivolumab then ipilimumab (arm A) or the reverse (arm B). Prior DNA-damaging chemotherapy had not been received by any trial patient. On a FACS Aria II flow cytometer, live CD3+CD8+ cells that were negative for CD19 and CD56 were sorted from thawed PBMCs. CheckMate 064, a randomized, open-label phase II trial of sequential checkpoint blockade, was the source of the samples, all of which came from patients with melanoma. Leukapheresis was used to collect peripheral blood mononuclear cells, which were then purified with Ficoll-Paque and frozen in human serum with about 9.5% DMSO. Purity of sorted blood CD3+CD8+ cells was verified at >98% immediately after sorting, followed by DNA extraction. Sequences LGHNA (CDR1) and YSLEER (CDR2) are obtained from the germline V gene. The CDR3 has 16 amino acids, counting the end cysteine and phenylalanine. The only DNA kept is the CDR3, 48 bases in frame from the first base. Trimming takes 1 base off V and 4 bases off J; junction bases not matched to a gene: 6.

Sequencing was performed on CD8+ T cells sorted from blood (inferred from file names), taken from a patient given nivolumab and ipilimumab in sequence. The sequence was collected from a human donor with melanoma. The chain is assembled from TRBV4-3 and TRBJ2-2; 7 middle bases align to TRBD2. The CDR3 has the sequence CASSQGSGAATGELFF. The DNA sequence follows: TGCGCCAGCAGCCAAGGAAGCGGGGCGGCCACCGGGGAGCTGTTTTTT.